This T cell receptor (beta chain) derives from a study of blood T cell repertoires in COVID-19. As for the study in general: Some COVID-19 samples were acute and others convalescent; all came from the United States, Italy and Spain. T cells, B-cell-depleted T cells, or PBMCs supplied cDNA or gDNA.

In the original analysis: Estimated nucleated cell counts came from reference gene primer amplification. Assay: immunoSEQ multiplex PCR; the TCRdb copy retains only in-frame clones and omits some. From that table come the V and J calls and clone size; the DNA was used to work out D and trimming. Of around 140,000 clones detected, about 87% appear once; the ten largest clones hold 2.5%. Deletions cut 0 bases from V and 5 bases from J, with 9 bases between. There are 14 residues in the CDR3. Looked up from germline, CDR1 is SGDLS and CDR2 is YYNGEE. This clone showed up just once. The sequenced material came from peripheral blood. This clonotype was sampled from a man between 50 and 59 years old with active COVID-19. The V and J genes are TRBV9 and TRBJ1-5, with D hard to call. CDR3 sequence reads: CASSVDRTDQPQHF. The CDR3 DNA follows: TGTGCCAGCAGCGTAGACCGGACTGATCAGCCCCAGCATTTT.